This T cell receptor (beta chain) appears in the sequencing data of a study of blood T cell repertoires in COVID-19. Study processing details: Cell counts per sample came from amplifying reference gene primers. Using immunoSEQ multiplex PCR, the repertoire was profiled, and TCRdb retains in-frame clones only, with some absent. The V and J calls and clone size were taken over from that table, and D and trimming were inferred from the DNA. The sample lists around 200,000 clones; around four fifths were seen once. CDR3 length: 17 residues. V gave up 4 bases and J gave up 5 bases; unmatched junction bases: 7. The germline V gene has CDR1 KGHDR and CDR2 SFDVKD.

This sequence originates from a woman in her thirties or forties with COVID-19, enrolled during active disease. The chain links TRBV24-1 to TRBJ2-7, with 16 bases fitting TRBD2. The sequencing input was peripheral blood. In DNA, the CDR3 is TGTGCCACCAGTGACTCCGGGACTAGCGGGAGGGCCAACGAGCAGTACTTC. This encodes CATSDSGTSGRANEQYF.